The TCR beta chain described here comes from a study of beta chain features in type 1 diabetes. General study findings and limits: Shorter TCRB CDR3s, moderately but significantly so, were found in Type 1 diabetes patients in all four CD4+ subsets. A greater similarity of naive, central memory and Treg TCRB repertoires was seen among patients than among healthy donors. VDJ junctions from type 1 diabetes patients carried fewer insertions and larger deletions.

The germline V gene encodes CDR1 SGDLS and CDR2 YYNGEE. CDR3 length equals 18 residues. Losses at the gene ends were 0 bases for V and 7 bases for J; bases not matched to a gene: 15. The whole isolated RNA underwent reverse transcription, so sequencing captured expressed TCRB transcripts. About 3.5 million reads per sample on average were obtained from naive, central memory and regulatory T cell samples. Using immunoSEQ multiplex PCR, the repertoire was profiled, and TCRdb retains in-frame clones only, with some absent. This table has 200,000 to 300,000 clones, around 21% appearing once. Isolation of CD4+ naive, central memory, regulatory and stem cell-like memory cells was achieved by sorting via CD45RO/CCR7/CD25/CD127/CD95/CD27. This clone showed up just a few times. Its antigen remains unknown.

This TCR came from a woman aged 40 to 55 with type 1 diabetes. Sample: naive CD4+ T cells from blood. The chain couples TRBV9 to TRBJ1-5, with 8 bases lining up with TRBD1. This chain's CDR3 is CASSVGPGQGVDWQPQHF. As DNA, the CDR3 is TGTGCCAGCAGCGTAGGTCCCGGACAGGGCGTCGACTGGCAGCCCCAGCATTTT.